This T cell receptor beta chain stems from a study of post-analysis software for immune sequencing data. Overall study results and limits: Patients had higher frequencies than controls of about five TRBV segments, including TRBV5-6, TRBV5-1 and TRBV20-1.

Libraries were made from TCR beta cDNA, and they carried unique molecular identifiers. MiXCR, run by TCRdb on the PCR reads, gives a single entry per CDR3 protein. The sample shows 430,000 or so distinct CDR3 sequences, 35% to 45% of them seen only once. Notes on this clonotype: Antigen: not known.

This CDR3 is built from 16 residues. Germline CDR1 reads LGHNA; CDR2 reads YSLEER. J lost 7 bases, V lost 0 bases, and 8 bases had no gene match. The clonotype originates from a girl aged 2 to 9 with multiple sclerosis. Sequencing was performed on blood. The gene calls are TRBV4-3 and TRBJ2-1, with TRBD2 identical over 8 bases. CDR3 bases: TGCGCCAGCAGCCAAGATACCGGGGGGGGAGGGAATGAGCAGTTCTTC. Translation: CASSQDTGGGGNEQFF.